This T cell receptor beta chain was observed in a study of T cell responses to AZD1222 COVID-19 vaccine. Study-level information: Second-dose schedules of about 4 or about 12 weeks were combined. The study's findings and limits: White British ancestry dominated among donors, who included more females, and clonal diversity was possibly underestimated. Spike-wide vaccine-associated CD4 TCRs dominated at 160-218 and 743-854.

On this clone: As yet, its antigen is unknown.

Here immunoSEQ multiplex PCR was the method, and the copy in TCRdb shows in-frame clones only, minus some. Counted here are 85,000 to 90,000 clones, roughly 87% occurring once; the ten biggest clones make up 2% to 2.5%. Trimming took 3 bases from V and 0 from J; bases not matched to a gene: 5. CDR3 length: 16 residues. Looked up from germline, CDR1 is LNHDA and CDR2 is SQIVND (reference sequence). The chain uses TRBV19 and TRBJ1-3; 7 bases agree with TRBD1. The material was peripheral blood, obtained on day 0 of AZD1222 vaccination. The receptor comes from an adult in good health. CDR3 DNA: TGTGCCAGTAGTATCACGACAGGGACCTCTGGAAACACCATATATTTT. It yields the protein CASSITTGTSGNTIYF.